This T cell receptor beta chain was sequenced during a study of blood T cell repertoires in COVID-19. For the study at large: Samples came from the United States, Italy and Spain, spanning acute and convalescent COVID-19. PBMCs, B-cell-depleted T cells, or T cells provided the cDNA or gDNA that made up the material.

Repertoires were generated with immunoSEQ multiplex PCR, while TCRdb's copy carries only in-frame clones and drops some. The table lists 55,000 to 70,000 clones, about 91% of them singletons. Between the trimmed V and J ends, which lost 5 bases and 4 bases, there was a span of 12 bases. The CDR3 extends over 14 amino acids. CDR1 and CDR2 from the germline V gene are LNHNV and YYDKDF (reference sequence). V and J are TRBV15 and TRBJ1-5; D is uncertain. The sample taken for sequencing was peripheral blood. This TCR was sampled from a man aged 55 to 70 with acute or convalescent COVID-19. The CDR3 DNA reads TGTGCCACCAGCTCCGGGGTTTCGAATCAGCCCCAGCATTTT. This gives the protein CATSSGVSNQPQHF. Together with reference TRBV15 and TRBJ1-5, the CDR3 gives the full variable domain: DAMVIQNPRYQVTQFGKPVTLSCSQTLNHNVMYWYQQKSSQAPKLLFHYYDKDFNNEADTPDNFQSRRPNTSFCFLDIRSPGLGDTAMYLCATSSGVSNQPQHFGDGTRLSIL.